The sequence of this T cell receptor (beta chain) was determined in a study of shared clonotypes between healthy human individuals. Splitting of each subset's genomic DNA was done evenly across several immunoSEQ plates. When replicate PCRs were run on sorted subsets, they used about 220 ng DNA, approximately 27,000 T cell genomes. The data were produced by immunoSEQ multiplex PCR, yet TCRdb's version contains in-frame clones alone and is incomplete. The sample carries about 820,000 clones, 80% to 95% recorded once. Naive CD8 cells, CD45RO-negative and positively selected for CCR7, excluded terminally differentiated effector memory CD45RA+ cells. There were only Caucasian adults among the donors, and all lived in Nashville, Tennessee. Input material: naive CD8+ T cells sorted from blood. The TCR comes from a man aged 25 to 40 in good health.

In nucleotides, the CDR3 is TGCGCCAGCAGCCAAGTACTAGCGGGAGAGTACGAGCAGTACTTC. Translated: CASSQVLAGEYEQYF. This chain connects TRBV4-3 to TRBJ2-7; TRBD2 agrees at 11 bases. V dropped 1 base and J dropped 4; count of bases not matched to a gene: 3. The CDR3 totals 15 residues. CDR1 LGHNA and CDR2 YSLEER come from the germline V gene.